Given below is one T cell receptor beta chain in context. This clonotype has at least ten counts. The antigen it binds to is not known. No per-base quality is available; no much larger clone lies one base away. Graves' hyperthyroidism was defined as stable when no progression to ophthalmopathy occurred over 18 months of follow-up. The hyperthyroidism patients were between 18 and 65 years old and newly diagnosed, with a disease duration of less than 2 months. Patients with uncontrolled infections, other autoimmune diseases, pregnancy or lactation were excluded. Diagnoses were established on the basis of clinical symptoms, serum thyroxine and TRAb, thyroid ultrasound, and orbital computed tomography. PBMCs were separated from roughly 9.6 ml of fresh peripheral blood using Ficoll-Paque density gradient centrifugation. Trizol reagent was used to extract total RNA, and RNA quality was then checked on an Agilent 2100 Bioanalyzer.

The data derive from a study of T cells in Graves' hyperthyroidism and ophthalmopathy (dated by TCRdb to between 2018 and 2021). About the full investigation: Peripheral blood samples were taken at the time of initial diagnosis, prior to any treatment. For training and testing, the 100 or so patients in the discovery cohort were randomly divided in a 7:3 ratio. An independent validation cohort of under 20 hyperthyroidism patients and 17 patients who later progressed to ophthalmopathy tested prospective prediction of ophthalmopathy. In addition, the study compared T-cell repertoires in thyroid tissue and in blood from about 6 Graves' hyperthyroidism patients. After sampling, hyperthyroidism patients received methimazole starting at 30 mg daily, and ophthalmopathy patients received high-dose intravenous methylprednisolone. To identify TCR V-J signatures that set the groups apart, the researchers used a discovery cohort of 100 patients, made up of around 40 with Graves' ophthalmopathy and some 55 with stable Graves' hyperthyroidism. The paper reports TCR Vbeta CDR3 sequencing of approximately 130 peripheral blood samples: some 44 ophthalmopathy, around 80 hyperthyroidism and about 17 progressor patients.

Broader findings and caveats from the paper: Sample size was not statistically predetermined, and investigators were not blinded to group allocation. Blood samples also contained most of the expanded thyroid clonotypes (frequency above 0.001), which suggests that blood repertoires may reflect thyroid immune responses. A 13 V-J signature model separated ophthalmopathy from stable hyperthyroidism, with 87.88% sensitivity and just under 84% specificity in cross-validation and 80%/75% in testing. In validation, the model predicted progression to ophthalmopathy a median of approximately 6.3 months before onset, with approximately 71% sensitivity and about 72% specificity.

Reading from cysteine to phenylalanine, the CDR3 counts 15 amino acids. Just the 45-base CDR3 DNA is kept, in frame starting at base 1. Based on the germline V gene, the CDR1 and CDR2 sequences are WSHSY and SAAADI. Germline trimming: 5 bases from V, 1 base from J; junction bases outside gene matches: 7. Amplification of TCR beta CDR3 regions was carried out from RNA transcripts. A first-round RT-PCR of the TCR CDR3 used the HTBI primer set with the Qiagen OneStep RT-PCR kit. A second multiplex PCR round built the libraries, followed by size selection and purification. Libraries were sequenced paired-end with 100 bp reads on an Illumina HiSeq2000. As for how the authors treated the data: Raw data were processed with SOAPnuke, discarding reads with adapters, uncalled bases, mean Phred below 15, or no exact constant-primer or identifier match. High-quality paired reads were merged with COPE v1.2.5, and unique nucleotide sequences were defined as clonotypes. Clonotypes were aligned to IMGT TRBV, TRBD and TRBJ reference segments using MiTCR v1.1. Only V-J combinations with frequency above 0.0001, covering approximately 99% of repertoires, were analysed. A TCS score was defined as the ratio between F50 (clonal expansion) and ExV (chaos), using BLOSUM62-based TCRdist between CDR3 peptides within each V-J. Welch's t-statistics and random forest reduced 450 to 600 V-J features to about 13, which were used in a naive Bayes classifier (R e1071). Clones were called with MiXCR by TCRdb after fastp trimmed the public reads at Q25, and only in-frame beta chains were retained. Identical CDR3 proteins give one entry, which carries the most common genes and DNA. These V and J calls are TCRdb output, not the study's own analysis. The sample profile shows about 210,000 distinct CDR3 sequences; under 20% of them were found once. Jointly, the top ten make up approximately 50% of the sample.

The rearrangement combines TRBV10-2 with TRBJ2-7, and TRBD1 matches 8 of the central bases. The sample taken for sequencing was blood. This receptor was taken from a man aged 50-60 years with Graves' hyperthyroidism. In nucleotides, the sequence is TGCGCCAGCAGTCCTGACAGGGGAACTTCCTACGAGCAGTACTTC. This sequence encodes CASSPDRGTSYEQYF.